The clone carrying this T cell receptor (beta chain) was seen a handful of times. Trimming took 6 bases from V and 6 from J; bases not matched to a gene: 5. Germline assignment: CDR1 SQVTM and CDR2 ANQGSEA. This CDR3 has 14 residues. Extraction of RNA preceded its reverse transcription into cDNA, which served as the sequencing template. Sequencing was performed with immunoSEQ multiplex PCR; in TCRdb, only in-frame clones are kept and a portion is missing. The sample shows approximately 150,000 clones, around 50% of them seen only once. The sample comes from a study of CD8+ T cells in alopecia areata. This sequence was found in a human donor with alopecia areata. The sequencing sample was made of CD4+ T cells sorted from blood. The chain combines TRBV29-1 with TRBJ2-5; TRBD2 aligns across 15 bases. The CDR3 protein is CSVGTSGRSKTQYF. For the CDR3, the DNA is TGCAGCGTCGGGACTAGCGGGAGGTCGAAGACCCAGTACTTC.